The clone carrying this T cell receptor (beta chain) was detected many times. Its antigen is currently unknown. This entry belongs to a study of response to subunit inactivated influenza vaccine. TCRdb reprocessed the RT-PCR reads via MiXCR and lists one record per CDR3 protein. Found here are 550,000 to 650,000 distinct CDR3 sequences, about 10% of them singletons; the top ten hold about 10%. CDR3 length: 14 amino acids. Unmatched junction bases numbered 9, after V lost 3 bases and J lost 7 bases. Study-level results: Seasonal influenza vaccination, on each occasion, was suggested by the authors to recruit few new T cells.

This receptor was taken from a man aged 50 to 60 who received an inactivated influenza vaccine. The chain links TRBV12-3 or TRBV12-4 to TRBJ2-7, with TRBD2 matching over 7 bases. The sequencing used PBMCs from blood, collected on the day of vaccination. As DNA, the CDR3 is TGTGCCAGCAGTTTCATCGGACTAGGGTGGGAGCAGTACTTC. Residues: CASSFIGLGWEQYF.